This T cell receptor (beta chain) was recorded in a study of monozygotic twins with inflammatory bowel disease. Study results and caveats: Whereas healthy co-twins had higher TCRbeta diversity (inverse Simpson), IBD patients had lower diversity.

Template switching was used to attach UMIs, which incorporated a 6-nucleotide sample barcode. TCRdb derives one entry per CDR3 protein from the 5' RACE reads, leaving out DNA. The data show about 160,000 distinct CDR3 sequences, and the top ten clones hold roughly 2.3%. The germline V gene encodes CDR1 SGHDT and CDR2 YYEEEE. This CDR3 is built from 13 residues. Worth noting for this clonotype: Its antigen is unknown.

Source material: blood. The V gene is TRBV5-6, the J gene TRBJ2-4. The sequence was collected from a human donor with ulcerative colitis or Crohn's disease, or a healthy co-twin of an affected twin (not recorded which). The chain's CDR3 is CASSLLALDIQYF.